The entry below describes one TCR beta chain. Its antigen is unknown. No base qualities exist here, and no much larger clone lies one base off it. The data were taken from a study of cytomegalovirus exposure and HLA in healthy donors (dated by TCRdb to the late 2010s). About the study as a whole: The 650 to 750 repertoires of the first cohort and the 95 to 150 validation repertoires were produced on the same platform, according to a later analysis. The aim of the study was to test whether cataloging public T cell receptors could identify signatures of past pathogen exposure. A separate validation cohort of roughly 130 different subjects was used in addition to the roughly 670-subject first cohort. The study combined high-throughput TCR immunosequencing, statistical association of individual TCRs with disease status, and machine learning to predict cytomegalovirus infection status. Results and caveats for the whole study, not just this receptor: The authors suggested that the approach could potentially be generalized to other disease states and immunological phenotypes. The study gave a list of 150 to 200 TCR beta chains associated with cytomegalovirus. Most TCR sequences were seen in very few donors, while some public TCRs were found in many individuals. In both the original and validation cohorts, the classifier was reported to diagnose cytomegalovirus status with high specificity and sensitivity. In a later analysis, TCRs clustered in the first cohort were found to also tend to co-occur in the roughly 130 validation repertoires, with about 93% of cluster scores above 0. All 120 or so repertoires were used to score co-occurrence in the validation cohort in a later analysis, because that analysis had no HLA typing for the cohort. A few of the identified cytomegalovirus-associated TCR beta chains were confirmed in vitro to be specific for cytomegalovirus antigens.

From a lookup of the germline V gene (reference sequence), CDR1 and CDR2 are SEHNR and FQNEAQ. CDR3 length: 16 amino acids, cysteine to phenylalanine. Just CDR3 DNA is preserved here, 48 bases in frame from base 1. V ends up 4 bases short and J 1 base short, with an unmatched junction base count of 6. Receptor amplification or capture employed the immunoSEQ multiplex PCR assay. As for how the authors treated the data: A statistical classification framework was developed to diagnose cytomegalovirus status using the catalog of TCR beta chain sequences. TCRdb's version of the immuneACCESS table is confined to in-frame rearrangements and falls short of the full clone set. An unresolved V gene accounts for under half of the shortfall where checked; the remainder is of unknown origin. V and J calls and clone size are as listed in that table; D and trimming were resolved from the DNA. The sample profile shows some 70,000 clones; 75% to 90% of them were found once. Jointly, the top ten make up approximately 1.5% of the sample.

Donors formed part of the validation cohort, which comprised 120 subjects and was distinct from the first cohort of 670 or so subjects. What was sequenced was PBMCs. The origin of this receptor is a woman between 18 and 29 years old in good health and CMV-seronegative. The chain joins TRBV7-9 to TRBJ2-2, with 7 bases in between that match TRBD1. The CDR3 reads as follows: CASSSADRVNTGELFF. The DNA is TGTGCCAGCAGCTCAGCCGACAGGGTGAACACCGGGGAGCTGTTTTTT.